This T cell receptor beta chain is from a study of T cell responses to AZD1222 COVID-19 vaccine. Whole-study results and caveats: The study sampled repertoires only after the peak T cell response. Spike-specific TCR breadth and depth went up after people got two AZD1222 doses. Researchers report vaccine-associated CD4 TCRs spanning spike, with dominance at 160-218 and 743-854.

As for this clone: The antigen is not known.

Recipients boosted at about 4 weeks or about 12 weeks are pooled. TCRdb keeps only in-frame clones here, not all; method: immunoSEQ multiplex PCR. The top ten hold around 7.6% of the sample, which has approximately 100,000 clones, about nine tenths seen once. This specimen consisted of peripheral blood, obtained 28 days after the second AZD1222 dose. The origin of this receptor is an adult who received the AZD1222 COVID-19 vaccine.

The CDR3 DNA reads TGTGCCACCGCTAGCGGGGGGGTTAACAATGAGCAGTTCTTC. This sequence encodes CATASGGVNNEQFF. This rearrangement joins TRBV6-5 to TRBJ2-1; 12 positions match TRBD2. Germline V CDR1 and CDR2: MNHEY, SVGAGI. The ends lost 10 bases at V and 5 bases at J; junction bases unmatched: 6. The CDR3 extends over 14 amino acids.